This T cell receptor beta chain emerged from a study of blood T cell repertoires in COVID-19. Using immunoSEQ multiplex PCR, the repertoire was profiled, and TCRdb retains in-frame clones only, with some absent. The repertoire includes 90,000 to 120,000 clones, approximately 88% of them detected once, and approximately 6.8% sits in the top ten. The germline gives CDR1 ENHRY, CDR2 SYGVKD. This CDR3 is 14 amino acids long. The junction had 8 bases not matched to a gene; V was cut back by 8 bases and J by 6 bases. V usage is TRBV10-3 and J usage is TRBJ2-2; 8 positions match TRBD2. The source of this sequence is a man aged 50-60 years with active or convalescent COVID-19. The sequenced sample was peripheral blood. This CDR3 reads CAIGGTSQAGELFF. CDR3 in DNA: TGTGCCATCGGTGGGACTAGTCAGGCCGGGGAGCTGTTTTTT.